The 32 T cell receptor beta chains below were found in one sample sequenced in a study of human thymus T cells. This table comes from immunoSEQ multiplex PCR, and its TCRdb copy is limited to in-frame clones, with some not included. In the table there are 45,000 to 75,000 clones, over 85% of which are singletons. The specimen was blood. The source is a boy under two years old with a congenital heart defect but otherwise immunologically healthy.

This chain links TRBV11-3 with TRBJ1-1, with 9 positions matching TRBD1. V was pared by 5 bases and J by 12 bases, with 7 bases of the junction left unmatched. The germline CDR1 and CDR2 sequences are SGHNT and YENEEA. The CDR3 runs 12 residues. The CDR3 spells CASSPGQGRTFF. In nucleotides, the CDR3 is TGTGCCAGCAGCCCGGGACAGGGAAGGACTTTCTTT.

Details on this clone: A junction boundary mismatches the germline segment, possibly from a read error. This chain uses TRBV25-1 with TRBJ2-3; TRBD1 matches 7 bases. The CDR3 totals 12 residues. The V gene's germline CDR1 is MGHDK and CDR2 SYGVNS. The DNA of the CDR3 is TGTGCCGGCAGGGGGAACACAGATACGCAGTATTTT. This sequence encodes CAGRGNTDTQYF.

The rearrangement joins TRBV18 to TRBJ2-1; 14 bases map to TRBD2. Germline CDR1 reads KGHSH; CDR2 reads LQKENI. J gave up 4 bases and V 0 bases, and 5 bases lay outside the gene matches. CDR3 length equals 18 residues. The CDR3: CASSPPPGLAGAYNEQFF. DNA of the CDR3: TGTGCCAGCTCACCACCCCCGGGACTAGCGGGAGCTTACAATGAGCAGTTCTTC.

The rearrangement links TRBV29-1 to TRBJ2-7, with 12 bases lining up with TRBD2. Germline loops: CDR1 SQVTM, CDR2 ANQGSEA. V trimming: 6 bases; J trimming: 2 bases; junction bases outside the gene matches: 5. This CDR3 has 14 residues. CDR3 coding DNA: TGCAGCGTGGGCCCTAGCGGGGGGGCCTACGAGCAGTACTTC. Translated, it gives CSVGPSGGAYEQYF.

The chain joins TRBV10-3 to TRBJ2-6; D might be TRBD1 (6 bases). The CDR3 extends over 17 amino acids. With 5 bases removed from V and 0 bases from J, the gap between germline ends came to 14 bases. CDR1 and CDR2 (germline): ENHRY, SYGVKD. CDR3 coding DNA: TGTGCCATCAGTCCCAGACAGGTCAGCTCTGGGGCCAACGTCCTGACTTTC. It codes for CAISPRQVSSGANVLTF.

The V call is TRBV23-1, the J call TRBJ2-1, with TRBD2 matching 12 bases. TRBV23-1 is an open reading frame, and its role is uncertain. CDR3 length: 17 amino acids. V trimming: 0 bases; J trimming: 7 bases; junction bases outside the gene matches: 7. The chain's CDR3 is CASSQSFGLAGTNEQFF. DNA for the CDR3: TGCGCCAGCAGTCAATCATTCGGACTAGCGGGAACGAATGAGCAGTTCTTC.

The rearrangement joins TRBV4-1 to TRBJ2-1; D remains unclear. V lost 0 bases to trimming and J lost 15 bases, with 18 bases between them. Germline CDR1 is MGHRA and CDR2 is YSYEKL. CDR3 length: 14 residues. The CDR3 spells CASSQEGSVRVPFF. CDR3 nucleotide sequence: TGCGCCAGCAGCCAAGAGGGGTCCGTCCGGGTGCCGTTCTTC.

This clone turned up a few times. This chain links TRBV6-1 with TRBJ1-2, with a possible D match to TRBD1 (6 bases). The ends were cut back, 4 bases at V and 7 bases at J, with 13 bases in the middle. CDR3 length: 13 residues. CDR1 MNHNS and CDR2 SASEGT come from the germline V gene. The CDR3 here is CASSALQGAGYTF. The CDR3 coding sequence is TGTGCCAGCAGTGCGCTACAGGGTGCTGGCTACACCTTC.

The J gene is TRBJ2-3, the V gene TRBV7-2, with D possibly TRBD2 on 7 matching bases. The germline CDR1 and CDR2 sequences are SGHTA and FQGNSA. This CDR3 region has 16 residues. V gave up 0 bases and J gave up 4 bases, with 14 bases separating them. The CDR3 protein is CASSLAGGPGADTQYF. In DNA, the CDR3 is TGTGCCAGCAGCTTAGCGGGGGGGCCGGGGGCAGATACGCAGTATTTT.

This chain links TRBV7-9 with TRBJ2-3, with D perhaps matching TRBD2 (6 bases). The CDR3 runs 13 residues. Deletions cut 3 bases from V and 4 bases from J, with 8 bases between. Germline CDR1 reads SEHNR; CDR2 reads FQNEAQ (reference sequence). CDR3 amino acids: CASSFRLADTQYF. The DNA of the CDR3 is TGTGCCAGCAGCTTTAGACTAGCAGATACGCAGTATTTT.

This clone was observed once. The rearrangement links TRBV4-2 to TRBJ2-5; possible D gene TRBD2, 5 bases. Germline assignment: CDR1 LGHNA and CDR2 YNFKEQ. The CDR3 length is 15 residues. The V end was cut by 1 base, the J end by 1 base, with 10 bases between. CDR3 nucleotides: TGTGCCAGCAGCCAAGCCGGACTGTCCCAAGAGACCCAGTACTTC. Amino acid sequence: CASSQAGLSQETQYF.

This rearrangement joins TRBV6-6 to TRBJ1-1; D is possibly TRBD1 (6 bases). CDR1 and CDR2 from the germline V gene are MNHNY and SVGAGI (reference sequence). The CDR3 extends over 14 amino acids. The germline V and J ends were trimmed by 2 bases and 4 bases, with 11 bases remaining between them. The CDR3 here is CASSYRGGSTEAFF. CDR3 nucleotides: TGTGCCAGCAGTTACAGAGGGGGAAGCACTGAAGCTTTCTTT.

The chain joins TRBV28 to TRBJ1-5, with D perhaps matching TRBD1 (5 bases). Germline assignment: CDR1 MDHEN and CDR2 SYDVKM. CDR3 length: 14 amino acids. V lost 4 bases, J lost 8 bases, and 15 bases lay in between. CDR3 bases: TGTGCCAGCAGTTCGTGGGGGATCTGGGAGCCCCAGCATTTT. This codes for CASSSWGIWEPQHF.

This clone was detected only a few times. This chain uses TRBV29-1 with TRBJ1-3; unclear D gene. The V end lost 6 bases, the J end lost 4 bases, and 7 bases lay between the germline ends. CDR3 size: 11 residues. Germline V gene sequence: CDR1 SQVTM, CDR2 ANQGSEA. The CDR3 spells CSVHLGNTIYF. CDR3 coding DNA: TGCAGCGTGCACCTAGGAAACACCATATATTTT.

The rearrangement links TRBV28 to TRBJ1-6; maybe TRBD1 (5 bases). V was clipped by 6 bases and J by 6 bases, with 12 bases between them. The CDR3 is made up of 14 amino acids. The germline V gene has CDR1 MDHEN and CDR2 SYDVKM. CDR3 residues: CASSPGTANSPLHF. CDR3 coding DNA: TGTGCCAGCAGCCCCGGGACGGCTAATTCACCCCTCCACTTT.

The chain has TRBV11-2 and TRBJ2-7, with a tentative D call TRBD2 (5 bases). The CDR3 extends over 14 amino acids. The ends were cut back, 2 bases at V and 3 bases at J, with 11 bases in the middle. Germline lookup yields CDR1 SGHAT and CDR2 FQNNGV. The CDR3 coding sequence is TGTGCCAGCAGCTTATCAGAGGGAGTCTACGAGCAGTACTTC. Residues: CASSLSEGVYEQYF.

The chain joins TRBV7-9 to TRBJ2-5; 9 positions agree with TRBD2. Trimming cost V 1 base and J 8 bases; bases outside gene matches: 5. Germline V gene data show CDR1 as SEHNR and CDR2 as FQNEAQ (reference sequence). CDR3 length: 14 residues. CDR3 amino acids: CASSLGASGETQYF. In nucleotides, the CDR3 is TGTGCCAGCAGCTTAGGTGCTAGCGGGGAAACCCAGTACTTC.

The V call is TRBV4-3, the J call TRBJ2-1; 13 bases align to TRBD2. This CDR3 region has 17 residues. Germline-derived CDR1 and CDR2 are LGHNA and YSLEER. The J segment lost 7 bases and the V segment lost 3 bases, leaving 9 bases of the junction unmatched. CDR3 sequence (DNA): TGCGCCAGCAGCCAGGCCCCCGGGACTAGCGGGGTAAATGAGCAGTTCTTC. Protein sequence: CASSQAPGTSGVNEQFF.

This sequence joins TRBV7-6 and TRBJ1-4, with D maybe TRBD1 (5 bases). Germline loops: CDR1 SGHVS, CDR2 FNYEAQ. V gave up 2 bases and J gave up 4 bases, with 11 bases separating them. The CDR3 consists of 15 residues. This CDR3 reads CASSLLGQLNEKLFF. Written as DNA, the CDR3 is TGTGCCAGCAGCTTATTGGGGCAGCTTAATGAAAAACTGTTTTTT.

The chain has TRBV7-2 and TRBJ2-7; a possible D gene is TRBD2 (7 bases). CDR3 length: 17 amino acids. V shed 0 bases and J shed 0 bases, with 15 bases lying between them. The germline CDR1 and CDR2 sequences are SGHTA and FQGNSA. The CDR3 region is CASSLAPGGPSSYEQYF. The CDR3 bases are TGTGCCAGCAGCTTAGCGCCGGGGGGCCCAAGCTCCTACGAGCAGTACTTC.

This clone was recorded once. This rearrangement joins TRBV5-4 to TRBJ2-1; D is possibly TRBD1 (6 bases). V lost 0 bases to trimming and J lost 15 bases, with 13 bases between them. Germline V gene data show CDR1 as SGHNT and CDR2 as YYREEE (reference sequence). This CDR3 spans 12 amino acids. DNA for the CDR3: TGTGCCAGCAGCTTGGACTCAGGGGTGGGGTTCTTC. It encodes CASSLDSGVGFF.

The CDR3 region has the DNA TGTGCCAGCAGCTACAGCCGGACAGGGCCGGACGAGCAGTACTTC. This codes for CASSYSRTGPDEQYF. The V and J genes are TRBV7-8 and TRBJ2-7; 8 nucleotides line up with TRBD1. Germline V lookup: CDR1 SGHVS, CDR2 FQNEAQ. The CDR3 has 15 amino acids. Trimming cost V 4 bases and J 5 bases; bases outside gene matches: 10.

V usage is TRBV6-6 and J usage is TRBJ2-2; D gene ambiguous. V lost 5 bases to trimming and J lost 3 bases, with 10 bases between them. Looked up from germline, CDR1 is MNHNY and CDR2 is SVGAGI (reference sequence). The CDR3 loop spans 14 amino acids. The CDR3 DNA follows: TGTGCCAGCAGTGGTACAGAAGACACCGGGGAGCTGTTTTTT. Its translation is CASSGTEDTGELFF.

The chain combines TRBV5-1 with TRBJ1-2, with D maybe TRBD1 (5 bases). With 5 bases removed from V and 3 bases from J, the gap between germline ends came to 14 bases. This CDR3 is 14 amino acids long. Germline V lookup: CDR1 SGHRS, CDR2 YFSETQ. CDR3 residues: CASRRGTGDYGYTF. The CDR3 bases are TGCGCCAGCAGAAGGGGTACGGGTGACTATGGCTACACCTTC.

The CDR3 sequence is CASRPDRGDEKLFF. CDR3 sequence (DNA): TGCGCCAGCAGACCCGACAGGGGGGATGAAAAACTGTTTTTT. V usage is TRBV4-1 and J usage is TRBJ1-4, with 9 bases that match TRBD1. Germline-derived CDR1 and CDR2 are MGHRA and YSYEKL. The CDR3 extends over 14 amino acids. The ends lost 6 bases at V and 6 bases at J; junction bases unmatched: 5.

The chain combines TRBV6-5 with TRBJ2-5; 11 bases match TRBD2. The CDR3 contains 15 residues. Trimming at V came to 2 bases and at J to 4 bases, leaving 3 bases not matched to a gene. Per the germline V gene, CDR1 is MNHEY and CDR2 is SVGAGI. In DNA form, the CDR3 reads TGTGCCAGCAGTTACCAAGGACTAGCGGGAGAGACCCAGTACTTC. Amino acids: CASSYQGLAGETQYF.

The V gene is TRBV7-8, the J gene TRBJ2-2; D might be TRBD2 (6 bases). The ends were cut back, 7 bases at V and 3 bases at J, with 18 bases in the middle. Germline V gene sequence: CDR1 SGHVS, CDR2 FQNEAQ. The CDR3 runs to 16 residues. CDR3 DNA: TGTGCCAGCACCTCAAACGTGGGCGGGGACACCGGGGAGCTGTTTTTT. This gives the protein CASTSNVGGDTGELFF.

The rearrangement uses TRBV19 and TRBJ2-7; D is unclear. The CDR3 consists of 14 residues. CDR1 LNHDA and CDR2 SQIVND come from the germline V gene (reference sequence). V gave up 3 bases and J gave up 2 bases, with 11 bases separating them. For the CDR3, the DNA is TGTGCCAGTAGTATTTCGGAAGGCCCCTACGAGCAGTACTTC. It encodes CASSISEGPYEQYF.

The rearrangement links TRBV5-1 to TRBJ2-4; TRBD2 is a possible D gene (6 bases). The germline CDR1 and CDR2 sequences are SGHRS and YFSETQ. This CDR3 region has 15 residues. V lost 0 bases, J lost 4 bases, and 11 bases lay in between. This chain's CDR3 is CASSLAGGGKNIQYF. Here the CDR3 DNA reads TGCGCCAGCAGCTTGGCCGGGGGAGGAAAAAACATTCAGTACTTC.

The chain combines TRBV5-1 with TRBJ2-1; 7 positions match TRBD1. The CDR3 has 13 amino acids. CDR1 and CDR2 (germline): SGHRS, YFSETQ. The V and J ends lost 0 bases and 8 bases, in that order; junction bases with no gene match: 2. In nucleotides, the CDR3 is TGCGCCAGCAGCTTGGTCGACAGGGATGAGCAGTTCTTC. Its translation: CASSLVDRDEQFF.

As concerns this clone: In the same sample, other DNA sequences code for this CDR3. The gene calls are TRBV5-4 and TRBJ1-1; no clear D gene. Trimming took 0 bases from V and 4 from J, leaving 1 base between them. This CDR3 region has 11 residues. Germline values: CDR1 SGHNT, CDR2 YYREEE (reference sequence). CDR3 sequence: CASSLGTEAFF. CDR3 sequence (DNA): TGTGCCAGCAGCTTGGGCACTGAAGCTTTCTTT.

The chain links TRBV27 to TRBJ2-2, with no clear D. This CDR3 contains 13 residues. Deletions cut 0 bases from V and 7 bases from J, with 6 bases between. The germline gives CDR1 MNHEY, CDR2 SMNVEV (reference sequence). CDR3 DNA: TGTGCCAGCAGTTTATCGCGGTACGGGGAGCTGTTTTTT. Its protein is CASSLSRYGELFF.